The entry that follows covers one TCR beta chain sequence. Those enrolled, adults aged roughly 18 to 100 years, came from around 24 US areas. Recovered status applied to Cohort 3 donors who had two consecutive negative PCRs. It also applied to those with clearance or with symptom resolution. The data originate from a study of blood T cell repertoires in COVID-19. Study as a whole: Spain, Italy and the United States supplied samples that represented acute and convalescent COVID-19.

The assay was immunoSEQ multiplex PCR, and TCRdb's table has in-frame clones only and misses some. This sample has fewer than 350,000 clones, with less than 85% found just once. The V end was cut by 3 bases, the J end by 8 bases, with 12 bases between. The CDR3 has 13 amino acids. Germline assignment: CDR1 SGHRS and CDR2 YFSETQ. The V gene is TRBV5-1, the J gene TRBJ2-1; D perhaps matches TRBD1 (5 bases). Source material: PBMCs or T cells enriched from blood (not recorded which). The receptor was derived from a woman aged 50 to 65 who had recovered from COVID-19. CDR3 protein: CASSYPGNHEQFF. In DNA form, the CDR3 reads TGCGCCAGCAGCTATCCAGGGAACCATGAGCAGTTCTTC.